These 13 T cell receptor beta chains share one sample of origin, sequenced in a study of cytomegalovirus exposure and HLA in healthy donors. Amplification used 60 Vbeta primers and 13 Jbeta primers. Repertoires were generated with immunoSEQ multiplex PCR, while TCRdb's copy carries only in-frame clones and drops some. The table lists 70,000 to 80,000 clones, around 80% of them singletons, with 1.9% in the top ten. Specimen: PBMCs. The receptors were gathered from a man aged 18 to 29 in good health and CMV-seronegative.

The chain employs TRBV9 and TRBJ2-5, with D possibly TRBD1 on 6 matching bases. The ends were cut back, 1 base at V and 0 bases at J, with 7 bases in the middle. The germline V gene has CDR1 SGDLS and CDR2 YYNGEE. The CDR3 is made up of 14 amino acids. In nucleotides, the CDR3 is TGTGCCAGCAGCGTATACAGGGACCAAGAGACCCAGTACTTC. Its translation: CASSVYRDQETQYF.

The V and J genes are TRBV5-1 and TRBJ1-2, with 7 bases lining up with TRBD1. With V trimmed by 4 bases and J by 5 bases, 14 bases remained unmatched. The germline V gene has CDR1 SGHRS and CDR2 YFSETQ. The CDR3 runs to 16 residues. CDR3 region: CASSPGGTANKYGYTF. For the CDR3, the DNA is TGCGCCAGCAGCCCGGGGGGGACAGCAAATAAATATGGCTACACCTTC.

This chain uses TRBV27 with TRBJ2-3, with D unresolved. The CDR3 contains 13 residues. Trimming left V 5 bases short and J 8 bases short, with 14 bases between. Germline CDR1 and CDR2: MNHEY and SMNVEV (reference sequence). The CDR3 here is CASSVVPRGTQYF. The CDR3 bases are TGTGCCAGCAGTGTAGTCCCCCGTGGTACGCAGTATTTT.

The gene calls are TRBV9 and TRBJ1-1; 7 bases fit TRBD1. Trimming removed 4 bases from V and 4 bases from J; junction bases left unmatched: 4. CDR1 is SGDLS and CDR2 is YYNGEE in the germline V gene. The CDR3 extends over 13 amino acids. The chain's CDR3 is CASSPRDSTEAFF. CDR3 in DNA: TGTGCCAGCAGCCCCCGGGACAGCACTGAAGCTTTCTTT.

The chain recombines TRBV27 with TRBJ2-5, with 8 bases lining up with TRBD2. The J segment lost 0 bases and the V segment lost 2 bases, leaving 2 bases of the junction unmatched. The germline V gene encodes CDR1 MNHEY and CDR2 SMNVEV (reference sequence). The CDR3 runs to 15 residues. In DNA, the CDR3 is TGTGCCAGCAGTTTAGGGACTAGGGACCAAGAGACCCAGTACTTC. The encoded protein is CASSLGTRDQETQYF.

The count of this clone is one. This chain uses TRBV6-4 with TRBJ2-3; TRBD1 matches 7 bases. This CDR3 is built from 15 residues. Germline V gives CDR1 MRHNA, CDR2 SNTAGT. Losses at the gene ends were 2 bases for V and 2 bases for J; bases not matched to a gene: 4. The DNA of the CDR3 is TGTGCCAGCAGTGACACAGGGGATATCACAGATACGCAGTATTTT. Protein sequence: CASSDTGDITDTQYF.

The chain combines TRBV28 with TRBJ1-4; D may be TRBD1 (6 bases). Trimming took off 4 bases at V and 1 base at J, with 10 bases between the two ends. Germline V gene data show CDR1 as MDHEN and CDR2 as SYDVKM. CDR3 length equals 15 residues. CDR3 residues: CASSSPGQTNEKLFF. As DNA, the CDR3 is TGTGCCAGCAGTTCCCCGGGACAAACTAATGAAAAACTGTTTTTT.

J is TRBJ2-2 and V is TRBV5-1; TRBD1 might be the D (6 bases). The CDR3 contains 13 residues. CDR1 and CDR2 (germline): SGHRS, YFSETQ. V dropped 4 bases and J dropped 3 bases, with 7 bases sitting between them. The CDR3 loop reads CASSPGDTGELFF. The DNA for the CDR3 is TGCGCCAGCAGCCCAGGGGACACCGGGGAGCTGTTTTTT.

This chain connects TRBV28 to TRBJ1-5; D not resolved. Trimming stripped 6 bases from V and 2 bases from J, with 8 bases between. Germline-derived CDR1 and CDR2 are MDHEN and SYDVKM. This CDR3 has 13 amino acids. CDR3 bases: TGTGCCAGCAGCCCATTTGGCAATCAGCCCCAGCATTTT. Its protein product is CASSPFGNQPQHF.

A single count supports this clone. The rearrangement links TRBV6-6 to TRBJ2-3, with D possibly matching TRBD2 (5 bases). The CDR3 sequence is 14 residues long. V lost 5 bases and J lost 4, with 13 bases in between. CDR1 MNHNY and CDR2 SVGAGI come from the germline V gene (reference sequence). CDR3: CASSDLRVPDTQYF. The CDR3 DNA follows: TGTGCCAGCAGTGACCTGAGGGTTCCAGATACGCAGTATTTT.

V and J are TRBV9 and TRBJ1-2; 8 bases match TRBD1. The germline V gene has CDR1 SGDLS and CDR2 YYNGEE. CDR3 length: 13 residues. The J segment lost 6 bases and the V segment lost 3 bases, leaving 4 bases of the junction unmatched. The CDR3 DNA follows: TGTGCCAGCAGCGGAGGACAGGGCGATGGCTACACCTTC. It yields the protein CASSGGQGDGYTF.

The chain links TRBV18 to TRBJ1-5; tentatively, D is TRBD1 (5 bases). V lost 2 bases to trimming and J lost 1 base, with 9 bases between them. The CDR3 covers 15 residues. In germline, CDR1 is KGHSH, CDR2 LQKENI. CDR3 in amino acids: CASSPSRGSNQPQHF. Here the CDR3 DNA reads TGTGCCAGCTCACCAAGTAGGGGAAGCAATCAGCCCCAGCATTTT.

This sequence joins TRBV5-1 and TRBJ2-7, with TRBD1 matching 7 bases. Germline CDR1 reads SGHRS; CDR2 reads YFSETQ. The J segment lost 0 bases and the V segment lost 4 bases, leaving 7 bases of the junction unmatched. The CDR3 is 15 amino acids. The CDR3 loop reads CASSTGTVNSYEQYF. CDR3 DNA: TGCGCCAGCAGCACTGGGACAGTCAACTCCTACGAGCAGTACTTC.